A selection of T cell receptor beta chains follows, all from one sample in a study of graft-versus-host responses after intestinal transplantation. TCRdb's copy holds only in-frame clones and misses some; the assay was immunoSEQ multiplex PCR. Found here are tens of thousands of clones, roughly 89% of them singletons; the top ten hold less than 2%. The sample consisted of ileum tissue, taken roughly 390 days after transplant. These TCRs come from a human patient who received an intestinal transplant, so some T cells may come from the graft donor. The CDR3 runs from the conserved cysteine through the conserved F or W. A D gene is named only where the DNA matches it firmly. Rows may omit the clone size; those that give it use once, few, many or a size class.

J	V	size	D	length	DNA	CDR3
TRBJ2-7	TRBV9	.	TRBD1	15	TGTGCCAGCAGCCCAAAGGGGACAGGTATTGTCGAGCAGTACTTC	CASSPKGTGIVEQYF
TRBJ1-6	TRBV18	.	TRBD1	14	TGTGCCAGCTCAGAGACAGGGGATAATTCACCCCTCCACTTT	CASSETGDNSPLHF
TRBJ1-1	TRBV9	.	.	14	TGTGCCAGCAGCGTAGCCGGGATGGGCACTGAAGCTTTCTTT	CASSVAGMGTEAFF
TRBJ2-7	TRBV28	.	TRBD1	16	TGTGCCAGCAGTCCCCGGAGGGGACAGGGCCCCTACGAGCAGTACTTC	CASSPRRGQGPYEQYF
TRBJ2-1	TRBV4-1	.	.	14	TGCGCCAGCAGCCAAGAGCGGTGGGGTAATGAGCAGTTCTTC	CASSQERWGNEQFF
TRBJ2-3	TRBV6-1	.	.	12	TGTGCCAGCACCGGGGCGGTTGATACGCAGTATTTT	CASTGAVDTQYF
TRBJ2-7	TRBV15	.	.	15	TGTGCCACCAGCAGAGATCTGAGACAGTCCTACGAGCAGTACTTC	CATSRDLRQSYEQYF
TRBJ2-7	TRBV5-1	.	.	14	TGCGCCAGCAGCTTGGATGTGGGGACCTACGAGCAGTACTTC	CASSLDVGTYEQYF
TRBJ1-5	TRBV11-3	.	.	15	TGTGCCAGCAGCTTAAAGGACGGGACCAATCAGCCCCAGCATTTT	CASSLKDGTNQPQHF
TRBJ2-1	TRBV29-1	.	TRBD2	15	TGCAGCGTTGAAACGTTAGCGGGACCTTACAATGAGCAGTTCTTC	CSVETLAGPYNEQFF
TRBJ2-7	TRBV5-1	.	TRBD1	15	TGCGCCAGCAGCTTGGTGGGGACAGGAGGCCACGAGCAGTACTTC	CASSLVGTGGHEQYF
TRBJ1-1	TRBV5-4	.	TRBD1	14	TGTGCCAGCAGCACAGGGGGGAGGCACACTGAAGCTTTCTTT	CASSTGGRHTEAFF
TRBJ1-5	TRBV29-1	.	.	12	TGCAGCGTAGGATTTTCAAATCAGCCCCAGCATTTT	CSVGFSNQPQHF
TRBJ2-5	TRBV11-1	.	.	14	TGTGCCAGCAGCTTAGCGACTTCTCAAGAGACCCAGTACTTC	CASSLATSQETQYF
TRBJ1-6	TRBV4-1	.	.	16	TGCGCCAGCAGCCGAGAGGCCCACGGGCGGAATTCACCCCTCCACTTT	CASSREAHGRNSPLHF
TRBJ2-6	TRBV11-3	.	.	14	TGTGCCAGCAGCGCATACTTTGGGGCCAACGTCCTGACTTTC	CASSAYFGANVLTF
TRBJ2-7	TRBV27	few	TRBD1	15	TGTGCCAGCAGTTTAGAAGAGGGGGCGGTGTACGAGCAGTACTTC	CASSLEEGAVYEQYF
TRBJ1-3	TRBV6-1	few	.	11	TGTGCCAGCGGTCTGGGAAACACCATATATTTT	CASGLGNTIYF
TRBJ2-5	TRBV10-3	.	.	15	TGTGCCATCAGTGATGGTAGCCAGGGGCAAGAGACCCAGTACTTC	CAISDGSQGQETQYF
TRBJ2-2	TRBV5-1	.	TRBD1	15	TGCGCCAGCACGGACAGGGGATCGGACACCGGGGAGCTGTTTTTT	CASTDRGSDTGELFF
TRBJ2-1	TRBV9	.	TRBD1	16	TGTGCCAGCAGCGCCCAATACGGGACAGAGGACAATGAGCAGTTCTTC	CASSAQYGTEDNEQFF
TRBJ2-7	TRBV9	.	.	14	TGTGCCAGCAGCGTAGAAGAGGGCGCTTACGAGCAGTACTTC	CASSVEEGAYEQYF
TRBJ1-1	TRBV5-1	.	.	13	TGCGCCAGCAGCAGGTCAGGGAACACTGAAGCTTTCTTT	CASSRSGNTEAFF
TRBJ1-3	TRBV29-1	.	.	14	TGCAGCGTCGGCCTCGCCGGGGCTGGAAACACCATATATTTT	CSVGLAGAGNTIYF
TRBJ2-4	TRBV11-3	.	TRBD1	12	TGTGCCAGCACCGCAACAGGGGACATTCAGTACTTC	CASTATGDIQYF
TRBJ2-1	TRBV28	.	.	13	TGTGCCAGCAGTTTGCCCCAGGGCAATGAGCAGTTCTTC	CASSLPQGNEQFF
TRBJ2-2	TRBV5-4	.	TRBD1	14	TGTGCCAGCAGCTCAGGGACAGGTAGCGGGGAGCTGTTTTTT	CASSSGTGSGELFF
TRBJ2-7	TRBV6-6	.	.	15	TGTGCCAGCAGCCTTACCGTTTCGGGGAGCCACGAGCAGTACTTC	CASSLTVSGSHEQYF
TRBJ2-7	TRBV7-3	once	.	14	TGTGCCAGCAGCCTTCAGGGGGGCCCCTACGAGCAGTACTTC	CASSLQGGPYEQYF
TRBJ1-3	TRBV6-5	.	.	13	TGTGCCAGCAGCCCTACTCAGGGGAGCACCATATATTTT	CASSPTQGSTIYF
TRBJ1-3	TRBV11-2	.	.	12	TGTGCCAGCAGCCCTGTAATAAACACCATATATTTT	CASSPVINTIYF
TRBJ1-4	TRBV12-2	.	.	12	TGTGCAAGACTCACTGAGAATGAAAAACTGTTTTTT	CARLTENEKLFF
TRBJ2-5	TRBV19	.	TRBD1	15	TGTGCCAGTCTATTCGGGGACAGCCTTCAAGAGACCCAGTACTTC	CASLFGDSLQETQYF
TRBJ2-3	TRBV19	once	TRBD2	15	TGTGCCAGTAGTACCGGGACTAGCGGGACGGAAACGCAGTATTTT	CASSTGTSGTETQYF
TRBJ2-7	TRBV28	.	.	17	TGTGCCAGCAGTTTATCCCTAGACAGGCTGAGCTCCTACGAGCAGTACTTC	CASSLSLDRLSSYEQYF
TRBJ2-7	TRBV4-2	.	TRBD1	18	TGTGCCAGCAGCCAAGGCCGGATCCGGGACAGGGTGGCCTACGAGCAGTACTTC	CASSQGRIRDRVAYEQYF
TRBJ2-3	TRBV4-1	.	.	12	TGCGCCAGCAGCCACCCGTCGGATAGGCAGTATTTT	CASSHPSDRQYF
TRBJ1-3	TRBV12-5	once	.	15	TGTGCTAGTGGTTTTGAGGGAATTTCGGGAAACACCATATATTTT	CASGFEGISGNTIYF
TRBJ1-1	TRBV7-3	.	TRBD1	16	TGTGCCAGCAGCTTGACCGGGACAGCGAAGAACACTGAAGCTTTCTTT	CASSLTGTAKNTEAFF
TRBJ2-7	TRBV6-5	.	.	12	TGTGCCAGCAGTTACGACTCCTACGAGCAGTACTTC	CASSYDSYEQYF
TRBJ1-2	TRBV5-6	.	.	15	TGTGCCAGCAGCTTAGGCCCTGACACGACTTATGGCTACACCTTC	CASSLGPDTTYGYTF
TRBJ2-2	TRBV5-5	.	TRBD1	14	TGTGCCAGCAGCTCGGACAGGGGGCTCGGGGAGCTGTTTTTT	CASSSDRGLGELFF
TRBJ1-5	TRBV9	.	.	15	TGTGCCAGCAGCGTAGGTGGGGCCGACAATCAGCCCCAGCATTTT	CASSVGGADNQPQHF
TRBJ1-2	TRBV29-1	.	.	11	TGCAGCATCTTCCTTGGACGGGGCTACACCTTC	CSIFLGRGYTF
TRBJ2-4	TRBV2	few	.	15	TGTGCCAGCAGTGAAGCGCTTCCAGGGGCAAACATTCAGTACTTC	CASSEALPGANIQYF
TRBJ2-3	TRBV11-2	.	TRBD2	16	TGTGCCAGCAGACAAGGGGGCGGGAGGGTCACAGATACGCAGTATTTT	CASRQGGGRVTDTQYF
TRBJ2-3	TRBV6-5	once	.	13	TGTGCCAGCAGTCTCCTTCACCTAGATACGCAGTATTTT	CASSLLHLDTQYF
TRBJ2-2	TRBV4-1	.	TRBD2	17	TGCGCCAGCAGCCAAGTCGTAGCGGGGGGGAACACCGGGGAGCTGTTTTTT	CASSQVVAGGNTGELFF
TRBJ2-1	TRBV5-1	.	TRBD1	16	TGCGCCAGCAGCTTGGTTGGGACAGGGTTGGGCAATGAGCAGTTCTTC	CASSLVGTGLGNEQFF
TRBJ2-1	TRBV28	.	.	14	TGTGCCAGCAGTTTACAGGGGCGGAAGGATGAGCAGTTCTTC	CASSLQGRKDEQFF
TRBJ2-1	TRBV5-1	.	TRBD1	15	TGCGCCAGCAGCTTAGGGGACAGGGGATCGAATGAGCAGTTCTTC	CASSLGDRGSNEQFF
TRBJ2-5	TRBV9	once	.	17	TGTGCCAGCAGCGTAGATTCAAGCTCCACCTCCAGGGAGACCCAGTACTTC	CASSVDSSSTSRETQYF
TRBJ1-1	TRBV7-3	.	.	13	TGTGCCAGCAGCTTAAGCTGGAACACTGAAGCTTTCTTT	CASSLSWNTEAFF
TRBJ2-3	TRBV29-1	few	.	15	TGCAGCGTTGACGATCGCCGGGTCCCCTATGATACGCAGTATTTT	CSVDDRRVPYDTQYF
TRBJ2-1	TRBV9	once	TRBD2	15	TGTGCCAGCAGCGTAGAAGCGGGGGGTTACAATGAGCAGTTCTTC	CASSVEAGGYNEQFF
TRBJ2-4	TRBV5-1	few	TRBD2	14	TGCGCCAGCACGCAGGAGGCTAGCGGTCTCATTCAGTACTTC	CASTQEASGLIQYF
TRBJ2-1	TRBV7-8	.	.	18	TGTGCCAGCAGGGTTAAATGCGGAGGAACAGGGAACTACAATGAGCAGTTCTTC	CASRVKCGGTGNYNEQFF
TRBJ2-3	TRBV5-1	.	TRBD2	16	TGCGCCAGCAGCTTACCGGGACTAGCGATCACAGATACGCAGTATTTT	CASSLPGLAITDTQYF